Listed below are T cell receptor beta chains from one sample, sequenced in a study of early T cells in non-severe SARS-CoV-2 infection. One entry per CDR3 protein results from TCRdb running MiXCR on the 5' RACE reads. The table includes around 63,000 distinct CDR3 sequences, about 9.1% detected once. This specimen was whole blood, taken at baseline. The receptor source for this set is an adult who was a healthcare worker with PCR-confirmed SARS-CoV-2 infection or an uninfected control (not recorded which). CDR3s include the opening cysteine and the closing phenylalanine or tryptophan. The D gene is left open where the match is weak. Rows may omit the clone size; those that give it use once, few, many or a size class.

clone size: -
D gene: -
J gene: TRBJ2-7
V gene: TRBV29-1
CDR3 protein: CSVEGTQTYEQYF
CDR3 DNA: TGCAGCGTTGAAGGGACTCAGACCTACGAGCAGTACTTC

clone size: -
D gene: TRBD1
J gene: TRBJ1-2
V gene: TRBV28
CDR3 protein: CAIEDRASYGYTF
CDR3 DNA: TGTGCCATCGAGGACAGGGCCTCATATGGCTACACCTTC

clone size: -
D gene: -
J gene: TRBJ1-1
V gene: TRBV29-1
CDR3 protein: CSVRQANTEAFF
CDR3 DNA: TGCAGCGTTAGACAGGCGAACACTGAAGCTTTCTTT

clone size: few
D gene: -
J gene: TRBJ1-1
V gene: TRBV10-3
CDR3 protein: CAISEFGPGGSTEAFF
CDR3 DNA: TGTGCCATCAGTGAATTCGGACCGGGGGGATCCACTGAAGCTTTCTTT

clone size: -
D gene: -
J gene: TRBJ2-3
V gene: TRBV7-3
CDR3 protein: CASSPGGAGTDTQYF
CDR3 DNA: TGTGCCAGCAGCCCTGGCGGGGCAGGCACAGATACGCAGTATTTT

clone size: many
D gene: -
J gene: TRBJ2-2
V gene: TRBV9
CDR3 protein: CASSVGDTGELFF
CDR3 DNA: TGTGCCAGCAGCGTAGGGGACACCGGGGAGCTGTTTTTT

clone size: many
D gene: TRBD2
J gene: TRBJ2-3
V gene: TRBV29-1
CDR3 protein: CSVPRTRTDTQYF
CDR3 DNA: TGCAGCGTCCCCAGGACTAGGACAGATACGCAGTATTTT

clone size: few
D gene: TRBD1
J gene: TRBJ2-7
V gene: TRBV19
CDR3 protein: CATPGQGSSYEQYF
CDR3 DNA: TGTGCCACTCCGGGACAGGGGAGCTCCTACGAGCAGTACTTC

clone size: -
D gene: -
J gene: TRBJ2-5
V gene: TRBV29-1
CDR3 protein: CSVPDGEETQYF
CDR3 DNA: TGCAGCGTCCCGGACGGAGAAGAGACCCAGTACTTC

clone size: -
D gene: -
J gene: TRBJ2-7
V gene: TRBV27
CDR3 protein: CASSLSVIYEQYF
CDR3 DNA: TGTGCCAGCAGTTTATCGGTTATCTACGAGCAGTACTTC

clone size: -
D gene: -
J gene: TRBJ2-5
V gene: TRBV6-6
CDR3 protein: CASSYVSETQYF
CDR3 DNA: TGTGCCAGCAGTTATGTTTCAGAGACCCAGTACTTC

clone size: many
D gene: TRBD2
J gene: TRBJ2-1
V gene: TRBV6-5
CDR3 protein: CASSRSRTSGGPNEQFF
CDR3 DNA: TGTGCCAGCAGTAGATCTCGGACTAGCGGCGGCCCCAATGAGCAGTTCTTC

clone size: many
D gene: -
J gene: TRBJ2-7
V gene: TRBV20-1
CDR3 protein: CSAKDLTDEQYF
CDR3 DNA: TGCAGTGCTAAAGACCTGACTGACGAGCAGTACTTC

clone size: -
D gene: -
J gene: TRBJ2-2
V gene: TRBV9
CDR3 protein: CASSAGTPNTGELFF
CDR3 DNA: TGTGCCAGCAGCGCGGGGACACCCAACACCGGGGAGCTGTTTTTT

clone size: -
D gene: -
J gene: TRBJ2-7
V gene: TRBV4-2
CDR3 protein: CASSPIPWIHEQYF
CDR3 DNA: TGTGCCAGCAGCCCTATCCCATGGATCCACGAGCAGTACTTC

clone size: -
D gene: TRBD1
J gene: TRBJ2-6
V gene: TRBV18
CDR3 protein: CASSPLLDRAGANVLTF
CDR3 DNA: TGTGCCAGCTCACCACTACTGGACAGGGCTGGGGCCAACGTCCTGACTTTC

clone size: -
D gene: -
J gene: TRBJ1-6
V gene: TRBV14
CDR3 protein: CASSHGRNSPLHF
CDR3 DNA: TGTGCCAGCAGCCATGGCAGGAATTCACCCCTCCACTTT

clone size: -
D gene: -
J gene: TRBJ2-7
V gene: TRBV19
CDR3 protein: CASSDKGLASYEQYF
CDR3 DNA: TGTGCCAGTAGTGATAAAGGACTCGCTTCCTACGAGCAGTACTTC